This T cell receptor beta chain was obtained from a study of T cells in Graves' hyperthyroidism and ophthalmopathy. TCR beta CDR3 sequences were amplified from RNA transcripts. With the HTBI primer set, the TCR CDR3 went through a first round of RT-PCR. Each CDR3 protein gets one entry after TCRdb re-called the multiplex PCR reads with MiXCR. The table records hundreds of thousands of distinct CDR3 sequences, under 20% of them present only once. Germline V gene sequence: CDR1 SNHLY, CDR2 FYNNEI. The CDR3 covers 14 residues. V dropped 6 bases and J dropped 3 bases, with 12 bases sitting between them. The sample holds many counts of this clonotype. Stable Graves' hyperthyroidism meant no ophthalmopathy progression within 18 months. Using around 10 ml of fresh peripheral blood, PBMCs were prepared.

J is TRBJ1-5 and V is TRBV2, with D possibly being TRBD1 (6 bases). This clonotype was sampled from a woman in her twenties or thirties with Graves' hyperthyroidism. Sequences were obtained from blood. The CDR3 DNA sequence: TGTGCCAGCAGGACGGACAGCCTCAATCAGCCCCAGCATTTT. Translated: CASRTDSLNQPQHF.